This T cell receptor beta chain was captured by sequencing in a study of blood T cell repertoires in COVID-19. Turning to the study itself: The samples span acute and convalescent COVID-19 from the United States, Italy and Spain.

Trimming left V 3 bases short and J 6 bases short, with 15 bases between. The germline CDR1 and CDR2 sequences are KGHSH and LQKENI. CDR3 size: 15 residues. The table came from immunoSEQ multiplex PCR; TCRdb's copy has only in-frame clones and leaves some out. The sample yields 150,000 to 200,000 clones, 65% to 85% seen once. The sequence derives from a man in his forties who had recovered from COVID-19. The J gene is TRBJ2-1, the V gene TRBV18, with D possibly being TRBD2 (5 bases). Sequencing was carried out using PBMCs or T cells enriched from blood (not recorded which). CDR3 in amino acids: CASSPLSPAVNEQFF. The CDR3 nucleotides are TGTGCCAGCTCACCTTTGTCTCCAGCGGTCAATGAGCAGTTCTTC.